A selection of T cell receptor beta chains follows, all from one sample in a study of human T cells and chemical hapten exposure. TCRdb re-called the RACE reads with MiXCR, one entry per CDR3 protein. The data contain about 120,000 distinct CDR3 sequences, about 14% of them singletons. The source material was whole blood, sampled in connection with sensitization to the hapten diphenylcyclopropenone (DPC). The source is a woman between 18 and 29 years old with alopecia areata. Some clones in this sample may be carry-over from other donors' samples. Both conserved end residues are part of each CDR3. The D gene is left open where the match is weak. Not every row has a clone size; where given, it reads once, few, many or a size class.

clone_size j_call v_call d_call cdr3_aa cdr3_nt
. TRBJ1-1 TRBV7-9 . CASSPWAGGDTEAFF TGTGCCAGCAGCCCTTGGGCCGGGGGGGACACTGAAGCTTTCTTT
. TRBJ2-7 TRBV10-2 . CASSEDRSAYEQYF TGCGCCAGCAGTGAGGACAGAAGTGCCTACGAGCAGTACTTC
many TRBJ2-4 TRBV23-1 . CASSHYEGGLGGIQYF TGCGCCAGCAGTCATTACGAGGGGGGTCTAGGAGGCATTCAGTACTTC
. TRBJ1-5 TRBV19 TRBD1 CASTGRDRAHQPQHF TGTGCCAGTACCGGGAGGGACAGGGCTCATCAGCCCCAGCATTTT
. TRBJ2-1 TRBV19 TRBD2 CASSIRLAGSNEQFF TGTGCCAGTAGTATCCGACTAGCGGGGTCTAATGAGCAGTTCTTC
. TRBJ2-7 TRBV7-2 . CASSPGGTFSYEQYF TGTGCCAGCAGCCCAGGGGGGACCTTTTCCTACGAGCAGTACTTC
once TRBJ1-5 TRBV12-5 . CASGLDRQSNQPQHF TGTGCTAGTGGACTTGACAGGCAAAGCAATCAGCCCCAGCATTTT
. TRBJ2-1 TRBV3-1 . CASSQDSARHNEQFF TGTGCCAGCAGCCAAGATTCGGCCCGTCACAATGAGCAGTTCTTC
. TRBJ2-3 TRBV10-1 . CASSLTASTDTQYF TGCGCCAGCAGTTTGACAGCGAGCACAGATACGCAGTATTTT
. TRBJ2-1 TRBV11-2 . CASSVRVARGSEQFF TGTGCCAGCAGCGTCCGGGTAGCGAGGGGCAGTGAGCAGTTCTTC
. TRBJ2-5 TRBV20-1 TRBD1 CSAPGTGLRETQYF TGCAGTGCACCGGGGACAGGGTTGCGAGAGACCCAGTACTTC
. TRBJ2-1 TRBV15 TRBD2 CATSAGRSYNEQFF TGTGCCACCTCAGCGGGGCGCTCCTACAATGAGCAGTTCTTC
. TRBJ2-7 TRBV4-2 . CASSQDTKEQYF TGTGCCAGCAGCCAAGATACGAAAGAGCAGTACTTC
many TRBJ1-1 TRBV6-5 . CASRPRHHTEAFF TGTGCCAGCAGACCACGACATCACACTGAAGCTTTCTTT
many TRBJ2-3 TRBV20-1 TRBD2 CSASARLAGVGTQYF TGCAGTGCTAGCGCTAGACTAGCGGGGGTGGGTACGCAGTATTTT
. TRBJ2-5 TRBV7-7 . CASSLASQETQYF TGTGCCAGCAGCTTAGCATCCCAAGAGACCCAGTACTTC
many TRBJ1-6 TRBV7-2 TRBD1 CASSSSRDRSNSPLHF TGTGCCAGCAGCAGCAGCCGGGACAGGAGTAATTCACCCCTCCACTTT
many TRBJ1-4 TRBV12-5 . CASGGREKLFF TGTGCTAGTGGGGGACGCGAAAAACTGTTTTTT